A single sample is the source of the 20 T cell receptor beta chains below, sequenced in a study of cytomegalovirus exposure and HLA in healthy donors. PCR was performed using 60 Vbeta and 13 Jbeta primers. This table comes from immunoSEQ multiplex PCR, and its TCRdb copy is limited to in-frame clones, with some not included. The sample consists of some 190,000 clones, roughly 87% of them appearing once. The sequencing sample was made of PBMCs. The receptors originated from a boy between 2 and 10 years old in good health and CMV-seronegative.

The chain is built from TRBV12-5 and TRBJ1-1; the D gene is possibly TRBD1 (5 bases). Germline V gene sequence: CDR1 LGHNT, CDR2 FRNRAP. V dropped 5 bases and J dropped 6 bases, with 25 bases sitting between them. This CDR3 comprises 17 residues. CDR3 region: CASGLNLGGTRRSEAFF. The CDR3, as DNA: TGTGCTAGTGGTCTCAACCTGGGGGGGACCCGAAGGTCTGAAGCTTTCTTT.

The chain links TRBV11-2 to TRBJ1-6, with 9 bases matching TRBD1. J was trimmed by 10 bases and V by 4 bases; bases with no gene match: 5. Germline CDR1 and CDR2: SGHAT and FQNNGV. The CDR3 runs to 14 residues. CDR3: CASSSTTGGSPLHF. DNA of the CDR3: TGTGCCAGCAGCTCAACCACAGGGGGCTCACCCCTCCACTTT.

The rearrangement links TRBV4-1 to TRBJ2-7, with D maybe TRBD2 (5 bases). Germline assignment: CDR1 MGHRA and CDR2 YSYEKL. The CDR3 is 14 amino acids. The ends were cut back, 4 bases at V and 0 bases at J, with 10 bases in the middle. The CDR3 reads CASSRTGNSYEQYF. CDR3 in DNA: TGCGCCAGCAGCCGGACGGGGAACTCCTACGAGCAGTACTTC.

The chain couples TRBV19 to TRBJ2-7, with D perhaps matching TRBD1 (6 bases). From germline, CDR1 is LNHDA and CDR2 SQIVND (reference sequence). The CDR3 loop spans 14 amino acids. V was clipped by 5 bases and J by 2 bases, with 13 bases between them. This CDR3 is CASSADSPPYEQYF. The CDR3 DNA reads TGTGCCAGTAGTGCGGACAGTCCCCCCTACGAGCAGTACTTC.

Only a few counts were recorded for this clone. This rearrangement joins TRBV5-6 to TRBJ1-1, with TRBD1 as a possible D gene (5 bases). The CDR3 spans 15 residues. The germline V gene encodes CDR1 SGHDT and CDR2 YYEEEE. The ends were cut back, 2 bases at V and 4 bases at J, with 15 bases in the middle. The CDR3 DNA sequence: TGTGCCAGCAGCTTTTTCAGGGCGGGGGGCACTGAAGCTTTCTTT. Encoded protein: CASSFFRAGGTEAFF.

J is TRBJ1-4 and V is TRBV9; 8 bases align to TRBD1. Germline CDR1 is SGDLS and CDR2 is YYNGEE. The V segment lost 4 bases and the J segment 5 bases; nucleotides outside the gene matches: 4. This CDR3 has 14 amino acids. The CDR3 protein is CASSTGTGNEKLFF. CDR3 coding DNA: TGTGCCAGCAGCACCGGGACAGGAAATGAAAAACTGTTTTTT.

The chain has TRBV6-5 and TRBJ2-7; TRBD1 is a possible D gene (6 bases). The CDR3 spans 14 residues. Deletions cut 6 bases from V and 6 bases from J, with 18 bases between. The germline V gene has CDR1 MNHEY and CDR2 SVGAGI. CDR3 in DNA: TGTGCCAGCAGCCGACAGGTTCGCCTCGGCGAGCAGTACTTC. Protein: CASSRQVRLGEQYF.

This rearrangement joins TRBV7-3 to TRBJ2-3; 10 bases are a match to TRBD2. Per the germline V gene, CDR1 is SGHTA and CDR2 is FQGTGA. V lost 1 base, J lost 4 bases, and 5 bases stayed unmatched. There are 16 residues in the CDR3. CDR3 sequence reads: CASSLRLAGAADTQYF. The CDR3 nucleotides read TGTGCCAGCAGCTTAAGGCTAGCGGGAGCGGCAGATACGCAGTATTTT.

V gene TRBV27 combines with J gene TRBJ1-3, with D hard to call. CDR1 and CDR2 (germline): MNHEY, SMNVEV (reference sequence). V lost 4 bases to trimming and J lost 2 bases, with 21 bases between them. The CDR3 totals 18 residues. CDR3 sequence: CASSSYSSVEAPGNTIYF. The CDR3 bases are TGTGCCAGCAGTTCCTATTCCTCCGTGGAGGCCCCTGGAAACACCATATATTTT.

Here the CDR3 reads CATPGTGSTDTQYF. Here the CDR3 DNA reads TGTGCCACCCCCGGGACAGGCAGCACAGATACGCAGTATTTT. V gene TRBV2 combines with J gene TRBJ2-3; TRBD1 matches 8 bases. There are 14 residues in the CDR3. V gave up 10 bases and J gave up 0 bases; unmatched junction bases: 6. Germline V gene sequence: CDR1 SNHLY, CDR2 FYNNEI.

The CDR3 DNA reads as TGTGCCAGCAGCGTAGGAGGGGGCCCCACAGATACGCAGTATTTT. It is translated as CASSVGGGPTDTQYF. The chain joins TRBV9 to TRBJ2-3; 7 nucleotides align to TRBD1. V lost 0 bases to trimming and J lost 2 bases; unmatched junction nucleotides: 3. Germline V lookup: CDR1 SGDLS, CDR2 YYNGEE. This CDR3 spans 15 amino acids.

This clone has a single count. V and J are TRBV30 and TRBJ2-7; no clear D gene. Trimming removed 0 bases from V and 3 bases from J, with 18 bases in between. The CDR3 is 16 amino acids. Germline values: CDR1 GTSNPN, CDR2 SVGIG (reference sequence). The CDR3 nucleotides read TGTGCCTGGAGTGTTTTGGGCGCCGGATCCCGCTACGAGCAGTACTTC. Its protein is CAWSVLGAGSRYEQYF.

The chain is built from TRBV2 and TRBJ2-3; D unclear. Germline V CDR1 and CDR2: SNHLY, FYNNEI. Trimming cost V 5 bases and J 6 bases, with 12 bases left between them. The CDR3 is 13 amino acids. The CDR3 region is CASSSSVVDTQYF. As DNA, the CDR3 is TGTGCCAGCAGTAGTTCAGTCGTGGATACGCAGTATTTT. The full variable domain, with the rest looked up from reference TRBV2 and TRBJ2-3, is EPEVTQTPSHQVTQMGQEVILRCVPISNHLYFYWYRQILGQKVEFLVSFYNNEISEKSEIFDDQFSVERPDGSNFTLKIRSTKLEDSAMYFCASSSSVVDTQYFGPGTRLTVL.

The chain carries TRBV9 and TRBJ2-3, with D perhaps matching TRBD2 (6 bases). CDR1 is SGDLS and CDR2 is YYNGEE in the germline V gene. V was pared by 0 bases and J by 2 bases, with 10 bases between. This CDR3 spans 15 amino acids. The CDR3 DNA is TGTGCCAGCAGCGTAGCGGGAGTCTCCACAGATACGCAGTATTTT. It specifies CASSVAGVSTDTQYF.

A remark on this clone: Its ends do not fully match the called genes, so a read error is possible. The J gene is TRBJ1-5, the V gene TRBV7-2; D is possibly TRBD1 (5 bases). The CDR3 totals 15 residues. Germline-derived CDR1 and CDR2 are SGHTA and FQGNSA. The CDR3: CAGSLVGGSNQPQHF. The CDR3 DNA reads as TGTGCCGGCAGCTTAGTCGGGGGGTCCAATCAGCCCCAGCATTTT.

The chain couples TRBV7-3 to TRBJ2-2, with 7 bases fitting TRBD2. CDR1 and CDR2 (germline): SGHTA, FQGTGA. The CDR3 consists of 15 residues. With V trimmed by 5 bases and J by 5 bases, 8 bases remained unmatched. The CDR3 nucleotides are TGTGCCAGCAGCCAGGTCCCCGGGGGGACCGGGGAGCTGTTTTTT. Residues: CASSQVPGGTGELFF.

The rearrangement uses TRBV2 and TRBJ1-3, with D perhaps matching TRBD1 (5 bases). Germline V gene data show CDR1 as SNHLY and CDR2 as FYNNEI. The CDR3 totals 14 residues. V was trimmed by 3 bases and J by 4 bases, leaving 10 bases between them. As DNA, the CDR3 is TGTGCCAGCAGTGAGAGGCAGGGAGGAAACACCATATATTTT. It yields the protein CASSERQGGNTIYF.

The chain joins TRBV19 to TRBJ2-3, with 10 positions matching TRBD1. Germline V gene data show CDR1 as LNHDA and CDR2 as SQIVND (reference sequence). This CDR3 is 13 amino acids long. V dropped 10 bases and J dropped 7; count of bases not matched to a gene: 8. The chain's CDR3 is CATTGTGANTQYF. Written as DNA, the CDR3 is TGTGCCACGACCGGGACAGGGGCGAATACGCAGTATTTT.

The chain employs TRBV4-1 and TRBJ2-5; 7 positions agree with TRBD1. Matching the DNA end better, TRBJ2-7 makes the J call doubtful. CDR3 length: 15 amino acids. The germline gives CDR1 MGHRA, CDR2 YSYEKL. The CDR3 DNA sequence: TGCGCCAGCAGCCCTCCGGGACAGAGACCCTACGAGCAGTACTTC. Translating it yields CASSPPGQRPYEQYF.

This clone was observed a handful of times. The chain employs TRBV5-6 and TRBJ2-1, with 11 bases fitting TRBD2. V gave up 1 base and J gave up 7 bases; unmatched junction bases: 4. The CDR3 has 15 amino acids. CDR1 and CDR2 (germline): SGHDT, YYEEEE. The CDR3 spells CASSLLAGGPNEQFF. DNA for the CDR3: TGTGCCAGCAGCTTGTTAGCGGGAGGGCCTAATGAGCAGTTCTTC.